This T cell receptor (beta chain) was recorded in a study of shared clonotypes between healthy human individuals. Whole-study results and caveats: Donor clonotype sharing was expected to depend on sequencing depth. Only blood was sampled; tissue repertoires likely differ.

The CDR3 extends over 11 amino acids. The V gene lost 4 bases and the J gene lost 6 bases, with 7 bases spanning the gap. Germline CDR1 is MGHDK and CDR2 is SYGVNS. Comments on this clone: The target antigen is unknown. Other DNA sequences within the sample encode an identical CDR3.

Deep level was the assay's run setting. TCRdb's table, derived via immunoSEQ multiplex PCR, lists solely in-frame clones and lacks some. Of roughly 2.6 million clones listed, approximately 94% are singletons. V usage is TRBV25-1 and J usage is TRBJ2-7; D gene ambiguous. The clonotype originates from a man aged 18 to 30 in good health. The sequenced sample was naive CD4+ T cells sorted from blood. Subset here: CD45RA+ positively selected. The CDR3, as DNA: TGTGCCAGCAGTGGGTCGGGCGAGCAGTACTTC. Translation: CASSGSGEQYF.